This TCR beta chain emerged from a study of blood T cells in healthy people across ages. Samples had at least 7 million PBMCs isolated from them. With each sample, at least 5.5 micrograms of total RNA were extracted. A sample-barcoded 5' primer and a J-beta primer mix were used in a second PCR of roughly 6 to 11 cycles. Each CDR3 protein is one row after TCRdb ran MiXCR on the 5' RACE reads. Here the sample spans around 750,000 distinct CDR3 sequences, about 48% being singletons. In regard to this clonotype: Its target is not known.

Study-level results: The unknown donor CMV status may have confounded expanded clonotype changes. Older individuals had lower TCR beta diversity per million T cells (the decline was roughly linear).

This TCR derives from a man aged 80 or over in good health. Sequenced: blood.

The CDR3 spells CASREGANSNYGYTF. CDR3 DNA sequence: TGTGCCAGCAGGGAGGGGGCGAATTCTAACTATGGCTACACCTTC. The genes are TRBV2 and TRBJ1-2, with 7 bases aligning to TRBD1. The V gene end was trimmed by 6 bases and the J gene end by 0 bases; junction bases not matched to a gene: 7. This CDR3 is built from 15 residues. Germline CDR1 and CDR2: SNHLY and FYNNEI.